A selection of T cell receptor beta chains follows, all from one sample in a study of Ad26.COV2.S vaccination and SARS-CoV-2 variants. Sequenced by immunoSEQ multiplex PCR; TCRdb stores in-frame clones only, minus some. Of some 370,000 clones in the sample, about four fifths were seen once. The material sequenced was peripheral blood, taken in a trial of Ad26.COV2.S vaccine versus placebo. These receptor sequences come from a person between 18 and 59 years old who received the Ad26.COV2.S COVID-19 vaccine or a placebo. The CDR3 runs from the conserved cysteine through the conserved F or W. Fields, in order: D gene, clone size, J gene, V gene, CDR3 DNA, CDR3 protein. A D gene is named only where the DNA matches it firmly. Clone size is stated in some rows and not others, as once, few, many or a class when expanded.

d_gene: TRBD2; abundance: -; j_gene: TRBJ2-5; v_gene: TRBV10-1; CDR3nt: TGCGCCAGCAGTGAGGGGGTAGCGGGGGCCCAAGAGACCCAGTACTTC; CDR3aa: CASSEGVAGAQETQYF
d_gene: -; abundance: once; j_gene: TRBJ2-7; v_gene: TRBV11-3; CDR3nt: TGTGCCAGCAGCTTAGAGTATTCGCCATCGAGAGGGGAGCAGTACTTC; CDR3aa: CASSLEYSPSRGEQYF
d_gene: -; abundance: once; j_gene: TRBJ2-1; v_gene: TRBV21-1; CDR3nt: TGTGCCGCTACTAGCGGGAGGGCAAATGAGCAGTTCTTC; CDR3aa: CAATSGRANEQFF
d_gene: -; abundance: -; j_gene: TRBJ2-7; v_gene: TRBV21-1; CDR3nt: TGTGCCAGCAGCAATTTGGGGGTGGTAGCGGGGGACACCTCCTACGAGCAGTACTTC; CDR3aa: CASSNLGVVAGDTSYEQYF
d_gene: -; abundance: -; j_gene: TRBJ2-3; v_gene: TRBV4-1; CDR3nt: TGCGCCAGCAGACCCGGACCTACCACAGATACGCAGTATTTT; CDR3aa: CASRPGPTTDTQYF
d_gene: -; abundance: -; j_gene: TRBJ2-7; v_gene: TRBV19; CDR3nt: TGTGCCAGTAGTTGGGACACCTACGAGCAGTACTTC; CDR3aa: CASSWDTYEQYF
d_gene: -; abundance: -; j_gene: TRBJ1-4; v_gene: TRBV28; CDR3nt: TGTGCCAGCGGCAGGCGCGGGAGACACGAAAAACTGTTTTTT; CDR3aa: CASGRRGRHEKLFF
d_gene: -; abundance: medium-sized; j_gene: TRBJ1-5; v_gene: TRBV6-2/TRBV6-3; CDR3nt: TGTGCCAGCAGTCCATCTTCTAACCCCACGGACCCCCAGCATTTT; CDR3aa: CASSPSSNPTDPQHF
d_gene: -; abundance: -; j_gene: TRBJ1-5; v_gene: TRBV30; CDR3nt: TGTGCCTGGGGCCGGTGGAGCAATCAGCCCCAGCATTTT; CDR3aa: CAWGRWSNQPQHF
d_gene: TRBD2; abundance: -; j_gene: TRBJ2-7; v_gene: TRBV7-2; CDR3nt: TGTGCCAGCAGCTGGACTAGCGGATCTCCTCCCTACGAGCAGTACTTC; CDR3aa: CASSWTSGSPPYEQYF
d_gene: -; abundance: -; j_gene: TRBJ1-6; v_gene: TRBV24-1; CDR3nt: TGTGCCACCAGTGATTCTAGGACAGTACCTTCACCCCTCCACTTT; CDR3aa: CATSDSRTVPSPLHF
d_gene: TRBD2; abundance: -; j_gene: TRBJ2-1; v_gene: TRBV4-1; CDR3nt: TGCGCCAGCAGCCAACCTAGCGGGAGCCCCTACAATGAGCAGTTCTTC; CDR3aa: CASSQPSGSPYNEQFF
d_gene: -; abundance: once; j_gene: TRBJ1-1; v_gene: TRBV5-4; CDR3nt: TGTGCCAGCAGCCTATTCTCCGACAGGTTTGAAGCTTTCTTT; CDR3aa: CASSLFSDRFEAFF
d_gene: TRBD1; abundance: -; j_gene: TRBJ1-1; v_gene: TRBV19; CDR3nt: TGTGCCAGTAACGACAGGGTGAACACTGAAGCTTTCTTT; CDR3aa: CASNDRVNTEAFF
d_gene: -; abundance: once; j_gene: TRBJ1-5; v_gene: TRBV30; CDR3nt: TGTGCCTGGAGTCCAGATACCAATCAGCCCCAGCATTTT; CDR3aa: CAWSPDTNQPQHF
d_gene: -; abundance: once; j_gene: TRBJ2-5; v_gene: TRBV6-5; CDR3nt: TGTGCCAGCAGAGGTCTAGCGACGGAGACCCAGTACTTC; CDR3aa: CASRGLATETQYF
d_gene: TRBD2; abundance: -; j_gene: TRBJ2-1; v_gene: TRBV2; CDR3nt: TGTGCCAGCGCGGACTCGGGACTACCTAACAATGAGCAGTTCTTC; CDR3aa: CASADSGLPNNEQFF
d_gene: TRBD1; abundance: -; j_gene: TRBJ1-6; v_gene: TRBV4-3; CDR3nt: TGCGCCAGCAGCCAGGGGACAGGGGGGAATTCACCCCTCCACTTT; CDR3aa: CASSQGTGGNSPLHF
d_gene: -; abundance: -; j_gene: TRBJ2-1; v_gene: TRBV2; CDR3nt: TGTGCCAGCAGCCTGGGAAGGTTTAGCTCCTACAATGAGCAGTTCTTC; CDR3aa: CASSLGRFSSYNEQFF
d_gene: -; abundance: -; j_gene: TRBJ1-1; v_gene: TRBV7-3; CDR3nt: TGTGCCAGCAGCCTAGGACGGGCGAACACTGAAGCTTTCTTT; CDR3aa: CASSLGRANTEAFF
d_gene: TRBD1; abundance: -; j_gene: TRBJ1-1; v_gene: TRBV7-9; CDR3nt: TGTGCCAGCAGCTTACCAGGGGGGAAAGCTTTCTTT; CDR3aa: CASSLPGGKAFF
d_gene: -; abundance: once; j_gene: TRBJ2-3; v_gene: TRBV6-2/TRBV6-3; CDR3nt: TGTGCCAGCAGTTACTCGAAGGCAACAGATACGCAGTATTTT; CDR3aa: CASSYSKATDTQYF
d_gene: TRBD2; abundance: once; j_gene: TRBJ2-5; v_gene: TRBV3-1/TRBV3-2; CDR3nt: TGTGCCAGCAGCCGAATTTCTAGCGGGGGGTCGAGAGAGACCCAGTACTTC; CDR3aa: CASSRISSGGSRETQYF
d_gene: -; abundance: -; j_gene: TRBJ2-1; v_gene: TRBV5-1; CDR3nt: TGCGCCAGCAGCCGGACACCCCCCCTATCCGGCTCCTACAATGAGCAGTTCTTC; CDR3aa: CASSRTPPLSGSYNEQFF
d_gene: TRBD1; abundance: once; j_gene: TRBJ2-1; v_gene: TRBV29-1; CDR3nt: TGCAGCGTTGACAGGGGGAGCGATGAGCAGTTCTTC; CDR3aa: CSVDRGSDEQFF
d_gene: -; abundance: -; j_gene: TRBJ2-7; v_gene: TRBV7-9; CDR3nt: TGTGCCAGCAGCACCTGGGGGTGGGAGCAGTACTTC; CDR3aa: CASSTWGWEQYF
d_gene: -; abundance: -; j_gene: TRBJ2-3; v_gene: TRBV7-5; CDR3nt: TGTGCCAGAAGCTTAGAGTGGGGGGCAAACACAGATACGCAGTATTTT; CDR3aa: CARSLEWGANTDTQYF
d_gene: -; abundance: -; j_gene: TRBJ1-4; v_gene: TRBV6-1; CDR3nt: TGTGCCAGCAGTGACCCCTGGGGGAGGGATGAAAAACTGTTTTTT; CDR3aa: CASSDPWGRDEKLFF
d_gene: TRBD1; abundance: -; j_gene: TRBJ2-5; v_gene: TRBV11-3; CDR3nt: TGTGCCAGCAGCTTGGGACAGGGAGCGCAAGAGACCCAGTACTTC; CDR3aa: CASSLGQGAQETQYF
d_gene: -; abundance: -; j_gene: TRBJ1-4; v_gene: TRBV29-1; CDR3nt: TGCAGCGTTGAGGCTGGGGCGGTTGAAAAACTGTTTTTT; CDR3aa: CSVEAGAVEKLFF
d_gene: -; abundance: -; j_gene: TRBJ1-1; v_gene: TRBV7-2; CDR3nt: TGTGCCAGCAGCCGGAAACTAGAAACTGAAGCTTTCTTT; CDR3aa: CASSRKLETEAFF
d_gene: -; abundance: -; j_gene: TRBJ1-6; v_gene: TRBV6-5; CDR3nt: TGTGCCAGCAGATTGACAGATCTGAGTTCACCCCTCCACTTT; CDR3aa: CASRLTDLSSPLHF
d_gene: -; abundance: -; j_gene: TRBJ1-1; v_gene: TRBV7-2; CDR3nt: TGTGCCAGCAGCGTCCTTGGGGGGAACACTGAAGCTTTCTTT; CDR3aa: CASSVLGGNTEAFF
d_gene: TRBD1; abundance: -; j_gene: TRBJ1-1; v_gene: TRBV6-5; CDR3nt: TGTGCCGGCGGACAGGGCACTGAAGCTTTCTTT; CDR3aa: CAGGQGTEAFF
d_gene: TRBD1; abundance: -; j_gene: TRBJ2-7; v_gene: TRBV6-5; CDR3nt: TGTGCCAGCAGTTCAACCGGGACAGGGGTTTACGAGCAGTACTTC; CDR3aa: CASSSTGTGVYEQYF
d_gene: -; abundance: once; j_gene: TRBJ2-5; v_gene: TRBV5-5; CDR3nt: TGTGCCAGCAGCTCCCGAGATCAGGGGGGAGAGACCCAGTACTTC; CDR3aa: CASSSRDQGGETQYF
d_gene: -; abundance: -; j_gene: TRBJ2-3; v_gene: TRBV3-1/TRBV3-2; CDR3nt: TGTGCCAGCAGCCGAGACTGGGGAGATACGCAGTATTTT; CDR3aa: CASSRDWGDTQYF
d_gene: TRBD1; abundance: once; j_gene: TRBJ2-7; v_gene: TRBV7-8; CDR3nt: TGTGCCAGCAGCTCACTGCCAGACAGGGTCTACGAGCAGTACTTC; CDR3aa: CASSSLPDRVYEQYF
d_gene: TRBD1; abundance: once; j_gene: TRBJ1-1; v_gene: TRBV10-3; CDR3nt: TGTGCCATCAGTGACCTCGGACAGGGGTTTTCAGCTTTCTTT; CDR3aa: CAISDLGQGFSAFF
d_gene: TRBD2; abundance: -; j_gene: TRBJ2-7; v_gene: TRBV5-1; CDR3nt: TGCGCCAGCAGCATTGGGACTAGCGGGGTCGAGCAGTACTTC; CDR3aa: CASSIGTSGVEQYF
d_gene: -; abundance: -; j_gene: TRBJ1-2; v_gene: TRBV27; CDR3nt: TGTGCCAGCAGTTTGCCTGAACAGTATGGCTACACCTTC; CDR3aa: CASSLPEQYGYTF
d_gene: TRBD1; abundance: -; j_gene: TRBJ1-2; v_gene: TRBV19; CDR3nt: TGTGCCAGTAATCCCTCCGGGACAGGGGGTCATGGCTACACCTTC; CDR3aa: CASNPSGTGGHGYTF
d_gene: TRBD1; abundance: -; j_gene: TRBJ1-1; v_gene: TRBV7-9; CDR3nt: TGTGCCAGCCGACGGGAGGGGGCGACTGAAGCTTTCTTT; CDR3aa: CASRREGATEAFF
d_gene: -; abundance: -; j_gene: TRBJ2-5; v_gene: TRBV9; CDR3nt: TGTGCCAGCAGCGTAGGATGGGAGACCCAGTACTTC; CDR3aa: CASSVGWETQYF
d_gene: -; abundance: -; j_gene: TRBJ2-7; v_gene: TRBV6-6; CDR3nt: TGTGCCAGCAGTGGACTGGCTGAAAACTACGAGCAGTACTTC; CDR3aa: CASSGLAENYEQYF
d_gene: -; abundance: -; j_gene: TRBJ1-1; v_gene: TRBV3-1/TRBV3-2; CDR3nt: TGTGCCAGCAGCCAGTCGTATCGCCTCGAGGAGGGCTTCTTT; CDR3aa: CASSQSYRLEEGFF
d_gene: TRBD2; abundance: -; j_gene: TRBJ2-1; v_gene: TRBV5-5; CDR3nt: TGTGCCAGCAGCTTGTTGGGGACTAGCGGCCGTGAGGATGAGCAGTTCTTC; CDR3aa: CASSLLGTSGREDEQFF
d_gene: -; abundance: once; j_gene: TRBJ1-1; v_gene: TRBV3-1/TRBV3-2; CDR3nt: TGTGCCAGCAGCCAAGATTTGGAGGGGTTTGACACTGAAGCTTTCTTT; CDR3aa: CASSQDLEGFDTEAFF
d_gene: TRBD1; abundance: -; j_gene: TRBJ1-2; v_gene: TRBV19; CDR3nt: TGTGCCAGTAGTAACCCACGGGGACAGAACTATGGCTACACCTTC; CDR3aa: CASSNPRGQNYGYTF
d_gene: TRBD1; abundance: -; j_gene: TRBJ2-7; v_gene: TRBV29-1; CDR3nt: TGCAGCCAGGGCGCAGGGGGCGCTCACGAGCAGTACTTC; CDR3aa: CSQGAGGAHEQYF
d_gene: -; abundance: -; j_gene: TRBJ2-7; v_gene: TRBV30; CDR3nt: TGTGCCTGGAGTGTTTACTACGAGCAGTACTTC; CDR3aa: CAWSVYYEQYF
d_gene: -; abundance: few; j_gene: TRBJ2-7; v_gene: TRBV5-1; CDR3nt: TGCGCCAGCAGCTCAGGGTCCTTCTACGAGCAGTACTTC; CDR3aa: CASSSGSFYEQYF
d_gene: -; abundance: -; j_gene: TRBJ2-2; v_gene: TRBV9; CDR3nt: TGTGCCAGCAGACCCGACTCGCGTCGGGGCACCGGGGAGCTGTTTTTT; CDR3aa: CASRPDSRRGTGELFF
d_gene: TRBD2; abundance: -; j_gene: TRBJ2-3; v_gene: TRBV2; CDR3nt: TGTGCCAGCAGTGATCTAGCGGGGGGCCCTCGCACAGATACGCAGTATTTT; CDR3aa: CASSDLAGGPRTDTQYF
d_gene: -; abundance: -; j_gene: TRBJ1-4; v_gene: TRBV15; CDR3nt: TGTGCCACCAGCGACCGGGACTTGGATGAAAAACTGTTTTTT; CDR3aa: CATSDRDLDEKLFF
d_gene: TRBD1; abundance: -; j_gene: TRBJ1-5; v_gene: TRBV19; CDR3nt: TGTGCCAGTAGCACAGGGGGGGGTCAGCCCCAGCATTTT; CDR3aa: CASSTGGGQPQHF
d_gene: TRBD2; abundance: few; j_gene: TRBJ2-7; v_gene: TRBV11-2; CDR3nt: TGTGCCAGCAGCTTCCCTGGGGGGGTCGGGGCGCCCTACGAGCAGTACTTC; CDR3aa: CASSFPGGVGAPYEQYF